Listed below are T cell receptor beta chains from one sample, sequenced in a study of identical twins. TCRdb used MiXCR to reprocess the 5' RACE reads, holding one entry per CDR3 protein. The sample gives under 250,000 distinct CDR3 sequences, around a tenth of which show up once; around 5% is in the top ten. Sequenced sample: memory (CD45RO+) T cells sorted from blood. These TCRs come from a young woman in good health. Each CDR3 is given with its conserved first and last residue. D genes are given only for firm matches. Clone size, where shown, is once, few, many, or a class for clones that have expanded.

CASSQQASGEQYF,TGTGCCAGCAGCCAGCAGGCCTCGGGGGAGCAGTACTTC,-,TRBV7-2,TRBJ2-7,many
CASSLRGLSYEQYF,TGTGCCAGCAGTTTAAGGGGGCTCTCCTACGAGCAGTACTTC,TRBD1,TRBV12-3/TRBV12-4,TRBJ2-7,few
CASSYWGTNTGELFF,TGTGCCAGCAGTTACTGGGGGACAAACACCGGGGAGCTGTTTTTT,-,TRBV6-2/TRBV6-3,TRBJ2-2,few
CASSLGGLSRTEAFF,TGTGCCAGCAGCTTAGGTGGTTTGTCCAGGACCGAAGCTTTCTTT,-,TRBV7-2,TRBJ1-1,-
CASSLYDREETQYF,TGCGCCAGCAGCCTCTACGACAGGGAGGAGACCCAGTACTTC,TRBD1,TRBV5-1,TRBJ2-5,few
CASSLSVGGGYNEQFF,TGTGCCAGCAGTTTATCGGTCGGGGGGGGGTACAATGAGCAGTTCTTC,TRBD2,TRBV12-3/TRBV12-4,TRBJ2-1,many
CASSKEVPWGPGSEQFF,TGTGCCAGCAGCAAGGAGGTCCCTTGGGGGCCTGGTAGTGAGCAGTTCTTC,-,TRBV3-1,TRBJ2-1,few
CASSTQGQGVSQETQYF,TGCGCCAGCAGTACTCAGGGACAGGGTGTGAGTCAAGAGACCCAGTACTTC,TRBD1,TRBV5-1,TRBJ2-5,-
CATSDLERDRRGTEAFF,TGTGCCACCAGTGATCTCGAAAGGGACAGGCGAGGGACTGAAGCTTTCTTT,TRBD1,TRBV24-1,TRBJ1-1,-
CASSMGTDRDTQYF,TGTGCCAGTAGTATGGGGACAGACCGAGATACGCAGTATTTT,TRBD1,TRBV19,TRBJ2-3,-
CASSTRAAPGSNTEAFF,TGCGCCAGCAGCACCAGGGCCGCTCCCGGATCTAACACTGAAGCTTTCTTT,-,TRBV5-1,TRBJ1-1,few
CASSLIAGSYNEQFF,TGCGCCAGCAGCTTGATCGCGGGATCCTACAATGAGCAGTTCTTC,-,TRBV5-1,TRBJ2-1,-
CAWSGGRTSYNEQFF,TGTGCCTGGAGTGGCGGGAGGACCTCCTACAATGAGCAGTTCTTC,TRBD2,TRBV30,TRBJ2-1,-
CSVERQGLNTGELFF,TGCAGCGTTGAGAGACAGGGGCTGAACACCGGGGAGCTGTTTTTT,TRBD1,TRBV29-1,TRBJ2-2,few
CASSVGEGMETQYF,TGTGCCAGCAGCGTAGGAGAAGGGATGGAGACCCAGTACTTC,-,TRBV9,TRBJ2-5,few
CSSGERTDTQYF,TGCAGTTCAGGGGAGCGCACAGATACGCAGTATTTT,-,TRBV29-1,TRBJ2-3,few
CASSQGVSNQPQHF,TGTGCCAGCAGCCAGGGGGTCAGCAATCAGCCCCAGCATTTT,-,TRBV3-1,TRBJ1-5,many
CSVLTETQYF,TGCAGCGTTCTCACAGAGACCCAGTACTTC,-,TRBV29-1,TRBJ2-5,many
CASSSGQGGEKLFF,TGCGCCAGCAGCTCGGGACAGGGTGGCGAAAAACTGTTTTTT,TRBD1,TRBV5-1,TRBJ1-4,many
CASSAGMSNTIYF,TGCGCCAGCAGTGCCGGGATGAGTAACACCATATATTTT,-,TRBV10-1,TRBJ1-3,many
CASSLAVSGQRDTQYF,TGCGCCAGCAGCTTGGCCGTTAGCGGCCAAAGAGATACGCAGTATTTT,-,TRBV5-1,TRBJ2-3,few
CSVPGQGENGYTF,TGCAGCGTTCCGGGACAGGGTGAGAATGGCTACACCTTC,TRBD1,TRBV29-1,TRBJ1-2,-
CASSPRTVSNRYGYTF,TGTGCCAGCTCACCCCGCACCGTATCCAACCGCTATGGCTACACCTTC,-,TRBV18,TRBJ1-2,few
CASSLSRPPGQGYGYTF,TGTGCCAGCAGTTTATCCCGCCCACCGGGACAGGGGTATGGCTACACCTTC,TRBD1,TRBV28,TRBJ1-2,-
CASSLRSTYEQYF,TGTGCCAGCAGCTTGCGCAGCACCTACGAGCAGTACTTC,-,TRBV7-2,TRBJ2-7,-
CASSLVNQQPQHF,TGTGCCAGCAGCTTAGTGAACCAACAGCCCCAGCATTTT,-,TRBV7-2,TRBJ1-5,many
CASSPQAGPGNTIYF,TGTGCCAGCTCACCACAAGCAGGGCCAGGAAACACCATATATTTT,-,TRBV18,TRBJ1-3,many
CASSETPGPKQFF,TGTGCCAGCAGTGAGACACCGGGACCCAAGCAGTTCTTC,-,TRBV12-3/TRBV12-4,TRBJ2-1,many
CAISTGRLEETQYF,TGTGCCATATCGACAGGTCGATTAGAAGAGACCCAGTACTTC,-,TRBV10-3,TRBJ2-5,-
CASSQGDRMNTEAFF,TGCGCCAGCAGCCAAGGAGACAGAATGAACACTGAAGCTTTCTTT,-,TRBV4-1,TRBJ1-1,-
CSARDFQAGQETQYF,TGCAGTGCTAGAGACTTCCAAGCGGGCCAAGAGACCCAGTACTTC,-,TRBV20-1,TRBJ2-5,few
CASSYHRTRRLNTEAFF,TGTGCCAGCAGCTACCACAGGACACGTCGCTTGAACACTGAAGCTTTCTTT,-,TRBV7-9,TRBJ1-1,few
CSAAYRDLTDTQYF,TGCAGTGCTGCGTACAGGGACCTCACAGATACGCAGTATTTT,-,TRBV20-1,TRBJ2-3,-
CASSLTRGHGYTF,TGCGCCAGCAGCCTGACGAGGGGACATGGCTACACCTTC,-,TRBV5-1,TRBJ1-2,many
CASSSTGDYYEQYF,TGCGCCAGCAGCTCGACAGGGGACTACTACGAGCAGTACTTC,-,TRBV5-1,TRBJ2-7,many
CASSRGQARENTEAFF,TGTGCCAGCAGCCGAGGACAGGCTAGGGAGAACACTGAAGCTTTCTTT,TRBD1,TRBV3-1,TRBJ1-1,few
CASSQGTEETQYF,TGCGCCAGCAGCCAGGGGACAGAAGAGACCCAGTACTTC,TRBD1,TRBV5-1,TRBJ2-5,few
CASSDQGQGDTQYF,TGCGCCAGCAGTGATCAGGGGCAGGGAGATACGCAGTATTTT,-,TRBV10-1,TRBJ2-3,few
CASSLTGLAGAQEQFF,TGCGCCAGCAGCTTGACGGGGCTAGCGGGGGCACAAGAGCAGTTCTTC,TRBD2,TRBV5-1,TRBJ2-1,few
CASGNGDSSYNEQFF,TGTGCCAGCGGGAACGGGGATAGCTCCTACAATGAGCAGTTCTTC,-,TRBV6-1,TRBJ2-1,few
CASSVGSSGRSGYTF,TGTGCCAGCAGCGTAGGATCATCTGGGCGCTCGGGCTACACCTTC,-,TRBV9,TRBJ1-2,many
CASSIQGLGGYTF,TGTGCCAGCAGCATACAGGGTTTGGGGGGCTACACCTTC,-,TRBV12-3/TRBV12-4,TRBJ1-2,many
CASSDGQGHQPQHF,TGTGCCAGCAGCGATGGACAGGGCCACCAGCCCCAGCATTTT,TRBD1,TRBV9,TRBJ1-5,many
CASSLNRQSYEQYF,TGTGCCAGCAGCTTAAACCGCCAGTCCTACGAGCAGTACTTC,-,TRBV11-3,TRBJ2-7,once
CASSLGTHSNEKLFF,TGTGCCAGCAGCTTAGGTACTCATTCTAATGAAAAACTGTTTTTT,-,TRBV11-2,TRBJ1-4,few
CASSSMGVQTQYF,TGTGCCAGCAGTTCAATGGGGGTACAGACCCAGTACTTC,-,TRBV12-3/TRBV12-4,TRBJ2-5,few
CASRIGRGYNEQFF,TGTGCCAGCAGGATCGGGCGCGGTTACAATGAGCAGTTCTTC,-,TRBV11-2,TRBJ2-1,few
CASSVQGEYYEQYF,TGTGCCAGCAGTGTACAGGGGGAATACTACGAGCAGTACTTC,TRBD1,TRBV2,TRBJ2-7,many
CSGDRFGAEAFF,TGCAGTGGGGACAGGTTCGGAGCTGAAGCTTTCTTT,TRBD1,TRBV20-1,TRBJ1-1,many
CASSFPRYSLLAGRREQFF,TGCGCCAGCAGCTTTCCCCGCTATTCTCTACTAGCGGGACGGCGAGAGCAGTTCTTC,TRBD2,TRBV5-1,TRBJ2-1,many
CASSLSRRGYEQYF,TGCGCCAGCAGTCTCTCCAGGAGGGGGTACGAGCAGTACTTC,-,TRBV5-1,TRBJ2-7,few
CASSTWTLIDRTFGYTF,TGTGCCAGCAGCACTTGGACTCTGATTGACAGGACTTTCGGCTACACCTTC,-,TRBV6-1,TRBJ1-2,few